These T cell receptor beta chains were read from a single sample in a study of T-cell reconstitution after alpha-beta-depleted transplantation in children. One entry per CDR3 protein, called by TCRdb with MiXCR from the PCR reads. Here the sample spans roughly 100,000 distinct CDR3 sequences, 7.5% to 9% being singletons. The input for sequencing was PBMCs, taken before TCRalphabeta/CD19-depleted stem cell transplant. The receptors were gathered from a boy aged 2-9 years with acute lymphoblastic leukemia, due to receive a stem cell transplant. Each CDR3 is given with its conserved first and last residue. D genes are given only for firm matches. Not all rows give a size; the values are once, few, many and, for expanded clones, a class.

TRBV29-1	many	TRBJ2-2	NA	CSVVTPGAGWETGELFF	TGCAGCGTTGTGACTCCGGGAGCGGGTTGGGAAACCGGGGAGCTGTTTTTT
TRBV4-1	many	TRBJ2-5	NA	CASSQDPTGRTQYF	TGCGCCAGCAGCCAAGATCCGACAGGAAGGACCCAGTACTTC
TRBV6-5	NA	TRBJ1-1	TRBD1	CASSYSAGGLNTEAFF	TGTGCCAGCAGTTACTCAGCAGGGGGCTTGAACACTGAAGCTTTCTTT
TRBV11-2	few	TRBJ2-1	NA	CASSHSNEQFF	TGTGCCAGCAGCCATAGCAATGAGCAGTTCTTC
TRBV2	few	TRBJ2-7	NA	CASSVPTSQSSYEQYF	TGTGCCAGCAGTGTTCCGACTAGTCAGAGCTCCTACGAGCAGTACTTC
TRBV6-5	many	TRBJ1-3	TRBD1	CASSYSPPTGRPGNTIYF	TGTGCCAGCAGTTACTCCCCCCCGACAGGGAGACCTGGAAACACCATATATTTT
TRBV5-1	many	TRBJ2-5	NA	CASSSDVSTQYF	TGCGCCAGCAGCTCCGATGTAAGCACCCAGTACTTC
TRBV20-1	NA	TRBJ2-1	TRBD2	CSARPGLAGGGEQFF	TGCAGTGCTAGACCCGGACTAGCGGGGGGCGGAGAGCAGTTCTTC
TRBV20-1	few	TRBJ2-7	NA	CSARDPTPTEMQYF	TGCAGTGCTAGAGATCCCACCCCCACTGAAATGCAGTACTTC
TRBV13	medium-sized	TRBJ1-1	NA	CASSLGTLEAFF	TGTGCCAGCAGCTTAGGGACTCTGGAAGCTTTCTTT
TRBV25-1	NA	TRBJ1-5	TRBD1	CASGTGVNQPQHF	TGTGCCAGCGGGACAGGGGTTAATCAGCCCCAGCATTTT
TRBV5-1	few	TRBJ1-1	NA	CASSLEQNTEAFF	TGCGCCAGCAGCTTGGAACAAAACACTGAAGCTTTCTTT
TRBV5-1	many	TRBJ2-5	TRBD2	CASSLAPVDIAGQETQYF	TGCGCCAGCAGCTTAGCCCCGGTTGATATAGCGGGGCAAGAGACCCAGTACTTC
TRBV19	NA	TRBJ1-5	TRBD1	CASSTGTGSNQPQHF	TGTGCCAGTAGTACCGGGACAGGGAGCAATCAGCCCCAGCATTTT
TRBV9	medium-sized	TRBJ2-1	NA	CASSVGDTTFYNEQFF	TGTGCCAGCAGCGTAGGGGACACTACATTCTACAATGAGCAGTTCTTC
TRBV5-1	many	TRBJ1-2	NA	CASSLRGKGDGYTF	TGCGCCAGCAGCTTGCGGGGGAAAGGGGATGGCTACACCTTC
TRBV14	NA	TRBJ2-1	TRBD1	CASSQVRGQEQFF	TGTGCCAGCAGCCAGGTCAGGGGGCAGGAGCAGTTCTTC
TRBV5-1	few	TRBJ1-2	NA	CASSSLGDSGGVYGYTF	TGCGCCAGCAGCTCCCTTGGGGACTCGGGGGGTGTCTATGGCTACACCTTC
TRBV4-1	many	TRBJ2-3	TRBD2	CASSPYWRGGRTDTQYF	TGCGCCAGCAGCCCTTACTGGCGGGGGGGCCGGACAGATACGCAGTATTTT
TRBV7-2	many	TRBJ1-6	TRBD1	CASSPWGQGRSPLHF	TGTGCCAGCAGCCCATGGGGACAGGGCCGGTCACCCCTCCACTTT
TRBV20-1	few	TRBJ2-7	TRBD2	CSASSGSSGGDLREQYF	TGCAGTGCTAGCTCCGGAAGTAGCGGGGGGGACCTAAGGGAGCAGTACTTC
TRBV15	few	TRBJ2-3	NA	CATSRDGSGTDTQYF	TGTGCCACCAGCAGAGATGGGTCGGGCACAGATACGCAGTATTTT
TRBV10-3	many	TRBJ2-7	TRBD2	CAISGGLAGGPDVYEQYF	TGTGCCATCAGTGGTGGGCTAGCGGGGGGGCCGGACGTCTACGAGCAGTACTTC
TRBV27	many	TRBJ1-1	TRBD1	CASSPRDRTLNTEAFF	TGTGCCAGCAGTCCGAGGGACAGGACATTAAACACTGAAGCTTTCTTT
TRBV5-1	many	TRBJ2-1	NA	CASSLDPALGEQFF	TGCGCCAGCAGCTTGGACCCAGCTTTGGGGGAGCAGTTCTTC
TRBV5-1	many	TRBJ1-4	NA	CASSLEGRGREKLFF	TGCGCCAGCAGCTTGGAAGGGCGAGGGAGGGAAAAACTGTTTTTT
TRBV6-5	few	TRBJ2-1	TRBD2	CASSYIAGGRYNEQFF	TGTGCCAGCAGTTACATAGCGGGGGGCCGTTACAATGAGCAGTTCTTC
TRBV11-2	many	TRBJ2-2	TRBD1	CASSSGQDNTGELFF	TGTGCCAGCAGCTCGGGACAGGATAACACCGGGGAGCTGTTTTTT
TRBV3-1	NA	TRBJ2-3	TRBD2	CASSHPLGTSGGARTDTEYF	TGTGCCAGCAGCCATCCCCTTGGGACTAGCGGGGGGGCAAGGACAGATACGGAGTATTTT
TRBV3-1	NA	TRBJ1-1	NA	CASSPGALGTEAFF	TGTGCCAGCAGCCCGGGGGCCCTGGGCACTGAAGCTTTCTTT
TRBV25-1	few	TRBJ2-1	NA	CASSEFGQKAYNEQFF	TGTGCCAGCAGTGAATTTGGACAGAAAGCCTACAATGAGCAGTTCTTC
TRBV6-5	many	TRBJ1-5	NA	CASSYISPNQPQHF	TGTGCCAGCAGTTACATTTCACCGAATCAGCCCCAGCATTTT
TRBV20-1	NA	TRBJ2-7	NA	CSASDSYEQYF	TGCAGTGCTAGCGACAGCTACGAGCAGTACTTC
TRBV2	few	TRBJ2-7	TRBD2	CASSEARVAGGF	TGTGCCAGCAGTGAAGCTAGGGTAGCGGGAGGCTTC
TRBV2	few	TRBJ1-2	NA	CASSEVGLANYGYTF	TGTGCCAGCAGTGAGGTCGGTTTGGCCAACTATGGCTACACCTTC
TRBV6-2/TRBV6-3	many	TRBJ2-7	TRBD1	CASSYLGTGSNEQYF	TGTGCCAGCAGTTACTTGGGGACAGGGAGTAACGAGCAGTACTTC
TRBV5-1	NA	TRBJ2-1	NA	CASSSRRAGYNEQFF	TGCGCCAGCAGCTCGCGACGGGCAGGCTACAATGAGCAGTTCTTC
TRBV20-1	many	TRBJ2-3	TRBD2	CSARDSTKGLGGDTQYF	TGCAGTGCTAGAGATAGTACGAAGGGACTAGGGGGTGATACGCAGTATTTT
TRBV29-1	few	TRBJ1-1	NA	CSVGLARNTEAFF	TGCAGCGTTGGTCTTGCCAGAAACACTGAAGCTTTCTTT
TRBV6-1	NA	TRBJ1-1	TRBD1	CASSATGGLNTEAFF	TGTGCCAGCAGTGCGACAGGGGGCCTCAACACTGAAGCTTTCTTT